This T cell receptor (beta chain) was sequenced for a study of OX40 agonist ivuxolimab in advanced cancers. Study-level results: At doses 0.1 to 3.0 mg/kg, CD4+ and CD8+ clones expanded.

Notes on this clone: Antigen specificity is unknown.

Autoimmune disease history or systemic immunosuppression excluded patients. Germline assignment: CDR1 MNHNS and CDR2 SASEGT. V lost 1 base and J 2 bases, leaving 7 bases between the germline ends. This CDR3 comprises 14 residues. Libraries were prepared by immunoSEQ multiplex PCR; TCRdb keeps only in-frame clonotypes and omits some of them. The sample has about 24,000 clones, around 85% seen once; the top ten hold about 15%. The TCR originated in an adult with an advanced solid tumor such as melanoma, head and neck, liver or kidney cancer. The rearrangement uses TRBV6-1 and TRBJ2-3, with no clear D. The sample consisted of CD4+ or CD8+ T cells sorted from blood, taken in a trial of the OX40 agonist ivuxolimab. The CDR3 region is CASSEDPNTDTQYF. The CDR3 DNA follows: TGTGCCAGCAGTGAAGACCCGAACACAGATACGCAGTATTTT.